The next 26 T cell receptor beta chains were all read from a single sample in a study of HIV-infected patients and healthy controls. TCRdb reprocessed the 5' RACE reads with MiXCR, giving one entry per CDR3 protein. Among over 55,000 distinct CDR3 sequences, 16% were seen once, and the ten largest hold approximately 5.2%. Source material: CD4+ T cells from blood. These receptor sequences come from a human donor in good health.

In this sample, this clonotype turned up a few times. The rearrangement joins TRBV9 to TRBJ2-1; no clear D gene. CDR3 size: 14 residues. Germline CDR1 reads SGDLS; CDR2 reads YYNGEE. Trimming removed 0 bases from V and 5 bases from J, with 9 bases in between. CDR3 nucleotides: TGTGCCAGCAGCGTAGCCGCTAGGAACAATGAGCAGTTCTTC. It specifies CASSVAARNNEQFF.

This clonotype was counted between two and nine times. V gene TRBV20-1 combines with J gene TRBJ2-7; no clear D gene. In germline, CDR1 is DFQATT, CDR2 SNEGSKA (reference sequence). The V and J ends lost 2 bases and 7 bases respectively, with 15 bases between them. The CDR3 spans 13 residues. The chain's CDR3 is CSARTPLLREQYF. DNA for the CDR3: TGCAGTGCTAGAACACCCCTCCTTAGGGAGCAGTACTTC.

This chain connects TRBV15 to TRBJ1-6; possible D gene TRBD1, 6 bases. This CDR3 has 13 residues. V lost 8 bases and J lost 9, with 14 bases in between. Germline V gives CDR1 LNHNV, CDR2 YYDKDF (reference sequence). DNA for the CDR3: TGTGCCACCGAGCGGGGGGCGGGTTCACCCCTCCACTTT. Its translation is CATERGAGSPLHF.

The V and J genes are TRBV19 and TRBJ1-1, with D uncertain. The CDR3 is made up of 13 amino acids. Per the germline V gene, CDR1 is LNHDA and CDR2 is SQIVND (reference sequence). V lost 4 bases, J lost 0 bases, and 6 bases lay in between. CDR3 loop: CASSTQVNTEAFF. For the CDR3, the DNA is TGTGCCAGTAGTACGCAGGTGAACACTGAAGCTTTCTTT. Supplemented by reference TRBV19 and TRBJ1-1, the full variable domain reads DGGITQSPKYLFRKEGQNVTLSCEQNLNHDAMYWYRQDPGQGLRLIYYSQIVNDFQKGDIAEGYSVSREKKESFPLTVTSAQKNPTAFYLCASSTQVNTEAFFGQGTRLTVV.

J is TRBJ2-1 and V is TRBV7-2; D not resolved. V shed 4 bases and J shed 9 bases, with 10 bases lying between them. Germline-derived CDR1 and CDR2 are SGHTA and FQGNSA. The CDR3 runs to 12 residues. CDR3 amino acids: CASSSRTGEQFF. As DNA, the CDR3 is TGTGCCAGCAGCTCCCGAACCGGTGAGCAGTTCTTC.

The rearrangement uses TRBV7-2 and TRBJ2-1; TRBD1 agrees at 7 bases. The V gene end was trimmed by 4 bases and the J gene end by 4 bases; junction bases not matched to a gene: 4. The CDR3 length is 14 residues. In germline, CDR1 is SGHTA, CDR2 FQGNSA. The CDR3 nucleotides are TGTGCCAGCAGCTCTCCGGACAGGTACAATGAGCAGTTCTTC. Amino acid sequence: CASSSPDRYNEQFF. Full variable domain (remainder filled in from reference TRBV7-2 and TRBJ2-1): GAGVSQSPSNKVTEKGKDVELRCDPISGHTALYWYRQSLGQGLEFLIYFQGNSAPDKSGLPSDRFSAERTGGSVSTLTIQRTQQEDSAVYLCASSSPDRYNEQFFGPGTRLTVL.

The chain recombines TRBV29-1 with TRBJ2-1; tentatively, D is TRBD1 (5 bases). Germline CDR1 and CDR2: SQVTM and ANQGSEA. The CDR3 covers 14 residues. V gave up 1 base and J gave up 2 bases, with 9 bases separating them. CDR3 residues: CSVEVRATYNEQFF. The CDR3 region has the DNA TGCAGCGTTGAAGTCAGGGCTACCTACAATGAGCAGTTCTTC.

The chain is built from TRBV4-3 and TRBJ2-6; TRBD2 is a possible D gene (5 bases). The CDR3 runs 18 residues. The V and J ends lost 0 bases and 0 bases respectively, with 12 bases between them. Germline V gene lookup returns CDR1 LGHNA and CDR2 YSLEER. The DNA for the CDR3 is TGCGCCAGCAGCCAAGATTTTGGTCGGGGCTCTGGGGCCAACGTCCTGACTTTC. Translation gives CASSQDFGRGSGANVLTF.

This chain uses TRBV20-1 with TRBJ2-3; D is perhaps TRBD1 (6 bases). V lost 0 bases, J lost 2 bases, and 12 bases lay in between. In germline, CDR1 is DFQATT, CDR2 SNEGSKA (reference sequence). The CDR3 covers 15 residues. The CDR3 sequence: CSARDWGHSTDTQYF. The CDR3 bases are TGCAGTGCTAGAGATTGGGGGCATTCCACAGATACGCAGTATTTT.

The genes are TRBV30 and TRBJ2-7; D might be TRBD1 or TRBD2, each matching 5 bases. The CDR3 spans 14 residues. Germline CDR1 is GTSNPN and CDR2 is SVGIG (reference sequence). V lost 0 bases and J 5 bases, leaving 14 bases between the germline ends. The CDR3 DNA sequence: TGTGCCTGGAGTGTAATGCCCGGGGCGGACGAGCAGTACTTC. This sequence encodes CAWSVMPGADEQYF.

This sequence joins TRBV30 and TRBJ1-6; D gene unclear. This CDR3 is built from 15 residues. CDR1 GTSNPN and CDR2 SVGIG come from the germline V gene (reference sequence). V was clipped by 1 base and J by 9 bases, with 16 bases between them. CDR3 DNA: TGTGCCTGGAGTGCCTACGACGGACGGGGTTCACCCCTCCACTTT. It yields the protein CAWSAYDGRGSPLHF.

CDR3 DNA: TGCAGCGTTGCATATCAAGGAAGGACCTACGAGCAGTACTTC. It yields the protein CSVAYQGRTYEQYF. The chain has TRBV29-1 and TRBJ2-7; D call uncertain. The CDR3 runs 14 residues. Trimming removed 4 bases at V and 2 bases at J, with 15 bases between. In germline, CDR1 is SQVTM, CDR2 ANQGSEA.

This chain connects TRBV7-8 to TRBJ2-7; no clear D. This CDR3 has 15 residues. With 1 base removed from V and 0 bases from J, the gap between germline ends came to 10 bases. Germline loops: CDR1 SGHVS, CDR2 FQNEAQ. In DNA form, the CDR3 reads TGTGCCAGCAGCTTAGGGTCTGCTAACTCCTACGAGCAGTACTTC. It encodes CASSLGSANSYEQYF.

This clonotype was observed a handful of times. This chain connects TRBV9 to TRBJ1-2, with 8 bases aligning to TRBD1. CDR3 length: 15 residues. CDR1 and CDR2 (germline): SGDLS, YYNGEE. V dropped 4 bases and J dropped 0; count of bases not matched to a gene: 5. CDR3 sequence reads: CASSSRGPPNYGYTF. The CDR3 DNA is TGTGCCAGCAGCTCCAGGGGGCCCCCTAACTATGGCTACACCTTC.

This clonotype was picked up a small number of times. This rearrangement joins TRBV7-2 to TRBJ1-2, with D perhaps TRBD1 (5 bases). The CDR3 contains 15 residues. The ends were cut back, 1 base at V and 4 bases at J, with 13 bases in the middle. Looked up from germline, CDR1 is SGHTA and CDR2 is FQGNSA. The CDR3 sequence is CASSLERRDPYGYTF. The CDR3 region has the DNA TGTGCCAGCAGCTTAGAACGTCGGGACCCCTATGGCTACACCTTC.

There are a few counts of this clonotype. This chain connects TRBV6-6 to TRBJ1-1; possibly TRBD1 for D (5 bases). The CDR3 extends over 12 amino acids. Per germline, CDR1 MNHNY and CDR2 SVGAGI (reference sequence). V lost 7 bases, J lost 6 bases, and 12 bases lay in between. CDR3 in amino acids: CASNRDSPEAFF. The CDR3 DNA is TGTGCCAGCAACCGGGACTCACCTGAAGCTTTCTTT.

This clonotype was observed a few times. The V gene is TRBV12-5, the J gene TRBJ1-1; 9 nucleotides align to TRBD1. V lost 7 bases and J lost 0; bases outside the gene matches: 12. Looked up from germline, CDR1 is LGHNT and CDR2 is FRNRAP. The CDR3 spans 17 residues. CDR3 in DNA: TGTGCTAGTGCCCCGGACAGGGGAGGAGGGATGAACACTGAAGCTTTCTTT. Translation: CASAPDRGGGMNTEAFF. Full variable domain (rest looked up from reference TRBV12-5 and TRBJ1-1): DARVTQTPRHKVTEMGQEVTMRCQPILGHNTVFWYRQTMMQGLELLAYFRNRAPLDDSGMPKDRFSAEMPDATLATLKIQPSEPRDSAVYFCASAPDRGGGMNTEAFFGQGTRLTVV.

This chain joins TRBV3-1 and TRBJ2-7; D gene unclear. This CDR3 has 12 residues. The V and J ends lost 2 bases and 2 bases respectively, with 4 bases between them. The germline V gene has CDR1 LGHDT and CDR2 YNNKEL (reference sequence). CDR3 sequence (DNA): TGTGCCAGCAGCCAAATCCCCTACGAGCAGTACTTC. This sequence encodes CASSQIPYEQYF.

The V and J genes are TRBV12-3 or TRBV12-4 and TRBJ2-1; D unresolved. There are 13 residues in the CDR3. V was trimmed by 1 base and J by 7 bases, leaving 8 bases between them. The CDR3: CASSLGRLNEQFF. CDR3 coding DNA: TGTGCCAGCAGTTTAGGTCGCCTGAATGAGCAGTTCTTC.

The chain recombines TRBV7-6 with TRBJ1-5; D is perhaps TRBD1 (5 bases). Between the trimmed V and J ends, which lost 1 base and 4 bases, there was a span of 11 bases. Germline CDR1 reads SGHVS; CDR2 reads FNYEAQ. The CDR3 loop spans 15 amino acids. CDR3 amino acids: CASSLEGPGNQPQHF. CDR3 in DNA: TGTGCCAGCAGCTTAGAGGGACCGGGAAATCAGCCCCAGCATTTT.

This clonotype was counted at least ten times. The gene calls are TRBV7-6 and TRBJ2-7; D is undetermined. The V gene lost 5 bases and the J gene lost 3 bases, with 11 bases spanning the gap. The CDR3 spans 13 residues. Germline V CDR1 and CDR2: SGHVS, FNYEAQ. The CDR3 DNA follows: TGTGCCAGCAGCCCCCAATCCGGCTACGAGCAGTACTTC. Amino acids: CASSPQSGYEQYF.

V and J are TRBV11-2 and TRBJ2-3, with 7 bases lining up with TRBD2. The CDR3 runs to 14 residues. Trimming cost V 5 bases and J 6 bases; bases outside gene matches: 8. In germline, CDR1 is SGHAT, CDR2 FQNNGV. The CDR3 nucleotides are TGTGCCAGCAGCCGGGGAGGGTCGTCGGATACGCAGTATTTT. This gives the protein CASSRGGSSDTQYF.

This clonotype was seen only a few times. This sequence joins TRBV11-2 and TRBJ1-1; D not certain. Germline loops: CDR1 SGHAT, CDR2 FQNNGV. V gave up 3 bases and J gave up 1 base, with 12 bases separating them. The CDR3 totals 15 residues. The CDR3 sequence: CASSFKRTENTEAFF. In DNA form, the CDR3 reads TGTGCCAGCAGCTTTAAAAGGACGGAGAACACTGAAGCTTTCTTT.

The rearrangement links TRBV7-9 to TRBJ2-7; 11 bases agree with TRBD1. The CDR3 loop spans 15 amino acids. CDR1 and CDR2 (germline): SEHNR, FQNEAQ (reference sequence). V was pared by 3 bases and J by 2 bases, with 3 bases of the junction left unmatched. The CDR3 DNA follows: TGTGCCAGCAGCTTTGGACAGGGGGCGGCCTACGAGCAGTACTTC. It specifies CASSFGQGAAYEQYF. Complete variable domain (other parts from reference TRBV7-9 and TRBJ2-7): DTGVSQNPRHKITKRGQNVTFRCDPISEHNRLYWYRQTLGQGPEFLTYFQNEAQLEKSRLLSDRFSAERPKGSFSTLEIQRTEQGDSAMYLCASSFGQGAAYEQYFGPGTRLTVT.

This clonotype has a count of ten or more. The V and J genes are TRBV6-2 or TRBV6-3 and TRBJ2-7; weak D call: TRBD2 (5 bases). The CDR3 is made up of 12 amino acids. Trimming stripped 4 bases from V and 4 bases from J, with 8 bases between. Per the germline V gene, CDR1 is MNHEY and CDR2 is SVGEGT. CDR3 sequence: CASSLSGYEQYF. CDR3 bases: TGTGCCAGCAGTTTATCGGGGTACGAGCAGTACTTC.

The sample holds many counts of this clonotype. The rearrangement joins TRBV28 to TRBJ1-2; perhaps TRBD1 as D (5 bases). The CDR3 runs to 17 residues. V lost 6 bases and J lost 7, with 27 bases in between. Germline CDR1 reads MDHEN; CDR2 reads SYDVKM. CDR3 nucleotide sequence: TGTGCCAGCAGAGGAACCGGGACCAATTCCGTGGGGGTTGGCTACACCTTC. It is translated as CASRGTGTNSVGVGYTF.